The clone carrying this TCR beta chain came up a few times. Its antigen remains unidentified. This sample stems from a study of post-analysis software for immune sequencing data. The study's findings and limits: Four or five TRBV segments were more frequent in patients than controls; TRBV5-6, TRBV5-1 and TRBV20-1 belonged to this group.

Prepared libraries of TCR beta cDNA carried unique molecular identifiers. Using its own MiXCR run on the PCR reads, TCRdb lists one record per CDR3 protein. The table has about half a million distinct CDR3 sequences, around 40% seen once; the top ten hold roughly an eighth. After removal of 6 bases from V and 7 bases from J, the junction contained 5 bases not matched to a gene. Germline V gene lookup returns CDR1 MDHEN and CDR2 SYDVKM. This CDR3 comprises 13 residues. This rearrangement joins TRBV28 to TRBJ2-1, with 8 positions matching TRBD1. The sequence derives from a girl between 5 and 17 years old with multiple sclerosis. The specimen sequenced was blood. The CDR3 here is CASSSDRVNEQFF. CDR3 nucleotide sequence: TGTGCCAGCAGCTCGGACAGGGTAAATGAGCAGTTCTTC.